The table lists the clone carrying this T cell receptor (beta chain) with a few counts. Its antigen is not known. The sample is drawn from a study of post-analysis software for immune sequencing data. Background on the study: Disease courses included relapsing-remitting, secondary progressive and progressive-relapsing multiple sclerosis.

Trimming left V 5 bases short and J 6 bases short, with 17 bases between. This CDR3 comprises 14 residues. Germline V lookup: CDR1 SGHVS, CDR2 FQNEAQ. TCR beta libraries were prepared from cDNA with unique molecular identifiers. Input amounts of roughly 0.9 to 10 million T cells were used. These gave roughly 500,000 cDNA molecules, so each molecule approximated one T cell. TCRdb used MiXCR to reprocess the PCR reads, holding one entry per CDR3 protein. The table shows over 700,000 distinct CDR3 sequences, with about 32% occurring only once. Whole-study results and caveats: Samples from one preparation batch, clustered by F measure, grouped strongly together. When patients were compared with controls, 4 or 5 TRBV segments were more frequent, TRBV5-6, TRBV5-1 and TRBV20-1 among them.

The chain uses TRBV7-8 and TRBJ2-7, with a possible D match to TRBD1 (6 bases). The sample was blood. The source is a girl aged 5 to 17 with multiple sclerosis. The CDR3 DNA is TGTGCCAGCAGCCCCTTACGGACAGAGAGCGAGCAGTACTTC. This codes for CASSPLRTESEQYF.